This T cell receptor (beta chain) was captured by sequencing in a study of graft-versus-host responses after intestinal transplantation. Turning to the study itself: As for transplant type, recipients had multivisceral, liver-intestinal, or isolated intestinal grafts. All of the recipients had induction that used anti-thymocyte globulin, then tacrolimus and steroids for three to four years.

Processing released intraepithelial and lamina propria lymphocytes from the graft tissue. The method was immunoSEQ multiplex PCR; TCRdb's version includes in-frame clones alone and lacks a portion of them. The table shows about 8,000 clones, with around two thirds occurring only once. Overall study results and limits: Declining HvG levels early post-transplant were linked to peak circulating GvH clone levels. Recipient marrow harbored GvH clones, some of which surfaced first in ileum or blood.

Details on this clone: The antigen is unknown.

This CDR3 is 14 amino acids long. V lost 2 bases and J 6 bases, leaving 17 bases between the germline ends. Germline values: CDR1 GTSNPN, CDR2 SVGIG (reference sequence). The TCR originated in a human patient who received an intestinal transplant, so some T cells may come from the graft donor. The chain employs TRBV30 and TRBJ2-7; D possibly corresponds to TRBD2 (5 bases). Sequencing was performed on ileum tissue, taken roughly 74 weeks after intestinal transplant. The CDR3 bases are TGTGCCTGGAGTCCCGGGAACTCCCGCTCCGAGCAGTACTTC. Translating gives CAWSPGNSRSEQYF.